Presented here are 23 T cell receptor beta chains from one specimen sequenced in a study of blood T cell repertoires in COVID-19 (dated by TCRdb to 2018 to 2020). Library method: the immunoSEQ multiplex PCR assay. Sourced from immuneACCESS, this table was stored by TCRdb with only in-frame sequences that have V and J called. A share of the clones is absent; for the studies checked, an unresolved V gene accounts for under half, and the remainder has no known explanation. Present in this sample are hundreds of thousands of clones, about four fifths of which were seen just once. The ten most abundant clones make up roughly 9.6% of the sample. Sequenced sample: peripheral blood. These receptor sequences come from an elderly woman with acute or convalescent COVID-19.

This chain connects TRBV10-3 to TRBJ2-3; 9 nucleotides match TRBD1. Looked up from germline, CDR1 is ENHRY and CDR2 is SYGVKD. Trimming cost V 6 bases and J 1 base; bases outside gene matches: 5. The CDR3 spans 15 residues. For the CDR3, the DNA is TGTGCCATCAGGGCGGACAGGGGAGGCACAGATACGCAGTATTTT. Its translation: CAIRADRGGTDTQYF.

The gene calls are TRBV11-2 and TRBJ1-6; D may be TRBD1 (5 bases). This CDR3 spans 14 amino acids. Trimming removed 4 bases at V and 7 bases at J, with 11 bases between. CDR1 is SGHAT and CDR2 is FQNNGV in the germline V gene. DNA for the CDR3: TGTGCCAGCAGCTCCGGGACTCGAAATTCACCCCTCCACTTT. Translation: CASSSGTRNSPLHF.

With regard to this clone: Other nucleotide sequences from this sample produce the same CDR3. The chain couples TRBV7-2 to TRBJ2-1; TRBD1 matches at 8 bases. The CDR3 is 15 amino acids. Germline lookup yields CDR1 SGHTA and CDR2 FQGNSA. J gave up 1 base and V 6 bases, and 5 bases lay outside the gene matches. The CDR3 nucleotides are TGTGCCAGCAGTTCCGACAGGGGTTCCTACAATGAGCAGTTCTTC. This encodes CASSSDRGSYNEQFF.

This sequence joins TRBV19 and TRBJ1-4; 8 bases agree with TRBD1. V shed 9 bases and J 7 bases; nucleotides not matched to a gene: 4. CDR3 length equals 12 residues. Germline CDR1 is LNHDA and CDR2 is SQIVND (reference sequence). The CDR3 loop reads CASRQGREKLFF. The CDR3 DNA reads TGTGCCAGCCGACAGGGGCGTGAAAAACTGTTTTTT.

The chain employs TRBV5-4 and TRBJ2-7; the D gene is possibly TRBD1 (6 bases). The CDR3 sequence is 13 residues long. Germline CDR1 and CDR2: SGHNT and YYREEE (reference sequence). Trimming pared 4 bases from V and 6 bases from J, leaving 14 bases between. CDR3 bases: TGTGCCAGCAGCCCGGGACAACTGGGCGAGCAGTACTTC. Protein: CASSPGQLGEQYF.

The J gene is TRBJ1-3, the V gene TRBV5-1, with unresolved D. V gave up 2 bases and J gave up 1 base, with 16 bases separating them. Looked up from germline, CDR1 is SGHRS and CDR2 is YFSETQ. CDR3 length: 17 residues. The CDR3 bases are TGCGCCAGCAGCTTAAGGCCACAGATAAGGTCTGGAAACACCATATATTTT. Protein sequence: CASSLRPQIRSGNTIYF. The whole variable domain, remainder taken from reference TRBV5-1 and TRBJ1-3, is KAGVTQTPRYLIKTRGQQVTLSCSPISGHRSVSWYQQTPGQGLQFLFEYFSETQRNKGNFPGRFSGRQFSNSRSEMNVSTLELGDSALYLCASSLRPQIRSGNTIYFGEGSWLTVV.

The J gene is TRBJ1-4, the V gene TRBV6-2 or TRBV6-3; 7 bases line up with TRBD1. Per the germline V gene, CDR1 is MNHEY and CDR2 is SVGEGT. After removal of 5 bases from V and 7 bases from J, the junction contained 4 bases not matched to a gene. The CDR3 spans 13 residues. CDR3 sequence: CASSPRQGEKLFF. The CDR3 DNA reads as TGTGCCAGCAGTCCCAGACAGGGTGAAAAACTGTTTTTT.

The chain uses TRBV12-5 and TRBJ2-2; TRBD1 matches 7 bases. CDR1 and CDR2 from the germline V gene are LGHNT and FRNRAP. This CDR3 contains 16 residues. J lost 0 bases, V lost 5 bases, and 6 bases had no gene match. The CDR3 protein is CASGQTGLANTGELFF. For the CDR3, the DNA is TGTGCTAGTGGTCAGACAGGGCTAGCGAACACCGGGGAGCTGTTTTTT.

The chain couples TRBV3-1 (or the pseudogene TRBV3-2) to TRBJ2-3, with TRBD2 matching over 9 bases. V shed 4 bases, J shed 0 bases, and the junction held 5 bases outside the gene matches. Germline V gene data show CDR1 as LGHDT and CDR2 as YNNKEL (reference sequence). The CDR3 has 16 residues. The CDR3 protein is CASSRTSGSSTDTQYF. CDR3 coding DNA: TGTGCCAGCAGCCGAACTAGCGGGTCTAGCACAGATACGCAGTATTTT.

V is TRBV5-6 and J is TRBJ1-2; D not resolved. Looked up from germline, CDR1 is SGHDT and CDR2 is YYEEEE. V was clipped by 0 bases and J by 8 bases, with 14 bases between them. CDR3 length: 14 amino acids. As DNA, the CDR3 is TGTGCCAGCAGCTTGGGAACTCCCACCTTCGGCTACACCTTC. This encodes CASSLGTPTFGYTF.

The chain combines TRBV6-5 with TRBJ2-3; the match to TRBD1 covers 9 bases. The germline gives CDR1 MNHEY, CDR2 SVGAGI. Trimming removed 4 bases from V and 6 bases from J; junction bases left unmatched: 11. This CDR3 contains 16 residues. The chain's CDR3 is CASSLQGALGYDTQYF. The CDR3 DNA reads as TGTGCCAGCAGTTTACAGGGGGCGCTTGGGTACGATACGCAGTATTTT.

This clone appeared a few times. In DNA, the CDR3 is TGTGCCACCAGCAGAGCTAGCGCCATGAACACTGAAGCTTTCTTT. The encoded protein is CATSRASAMNTEAFF. The chain carries TRBV15 and TRBJ1-1; D call uncertain. Per germline, CDR1 LNHNV and CDR2 YYDKDF (reference sequence). This CDR3 spans 15 amino acids. Between the trimmed V and J ends, which lost 1 base and 0 bases, there was a span of 9 bases.

V gene TRBV2 combines with J gene TRBJ2-3; 9 nucleotides align to TRBD2. CDR3 size: 17 residues. Germline assignment: CDR1 SNHLY and CDR2 FYNNEI. V shed 7 bases, J shed 1 base, and the junction held 12 bases outside the gene matches. CDR3 residues: CASTRIWGGGGTDTQYF. As DNA, the CDR3 is TGTGCCAGCACGAGAATCTGGGGCGGGGGGGGCACAGATACGCAGTATTTT.

The CDR3 nucleotides read TGTGCCAGTAGTCCTTTGGCCCCCGGGGATAGCGGGATGTCCTACGAGCAGTACTTC. Amino acid sequence: CASSPLAPGDSGMSYEQYF. The chain has TRBV19 and TRBJ2-7; 8 bases match TRBD2. Unmatched junction bases numbered 19, after V lost 5 bases and J lost 1 base. There are 19 residues in the CDR3. Germline CDR1 is LNHDA and CDR2 is SQIVND (reference sequence).

The chain is built from TRBV7-8 and TRBJ2-3, with 13 bases lining up with TRBD2. Trimming cost V 8 bases and J 3 bases; bases outside gene matches: 17. CDR3 size: 19 residues. Germline values: CDR1 SGHVS, CDR2 FQNEAQ. The CDR3 bases are TGTGCCAGCGATCGGGGGACTAGCGGGAACCGTGGGGAGACAGATACGCAGTATTTT. Its protein is CASDRGTSGNRGETDTQYF.

The chain links TRBV6-5 to TRBJ2-7; D not certain. Trimming left V 2 bases short and J 0 bases short, with 11 bases between. Germline V CDR1 and CDR2: MNHEY, SVGAGI. The CDR3 consists of 15 residues. CDR3 in DNA: TGTGCCAGCAGTTACCTTGGAGTTGGCTCCTACGAGCAGTACTTC. It encodes CASSYLGVGSYEQYF.

The gene calls are TRBV12-3 or TRBV12-4 and TRBJ2-1; D gene ambiguous. CDR3 length: 12 amino acids. The V end lost 8 bases, the J end lost 11 bases, and 16 bases lay between the germline ends. CDR3 in DNA: TGTGCCAGCGGGCGTCCGACGGTGAAGCAGTTCTTC. Translation: CASGRPTVKQFF.

The chain uses TRBV7-2 and TRBJ1-3, with D unclear. The CDR3 loop spans 14 amino acids. Between the trimmed V and J ends, which lost 2 bases and 0 bases, there was a span of 5 bases. The germline CDR1 and CDR2 sequences are SGHTA and FQGNSA. The CDR3 DNA reads as TGTGCCAGCAGCTTATCGGTCTCTGGAAACACCATATATTTT. It codes for CASSLSVSGNTIYF.

This chain links TRBV7-2 with TRBJ1-2, with D possibly TRBD1 on 6 matching bases. The CDR3 is 14 residues long. V was cut by 5 bases and J by 3 bases, with 13 bases left in between. Germline lookup yields CDR1 SGHTA and CDR2 FQGNSA. The CDR3 protein is CASSTQTGYYGYTF. In DNA form, the CDR3 reads TGTGCCAGCAGCACCCAAACAGGGTACTATGGCTACACCTTC. Drawing the rest from reference TRBV7-2 and TRBJ1-2, the complete variable domain is GAGVSQSPSNKVTEKGKDVELRCDPISGHTALYWYRQSLGQGLEFLIYFQGNSAPDKSGLPSDRFSAERTGGSVSTLTIQRTQQEDSAVYLCASSTQTGYYGYTFGSGTRLTVV.

This rearrangement joins TRBV7-2 to TRBJ1-2, with TRBD1 identical over 8 bases. The J segment lost 3 bases and the V segment lost 5 bases, leaving 2 bases of the junction unmatched. This CDR3 region has 13 residues. The germline V gene has CDR1 SGHTA and CDR2 FQGNSA. CDR3 loop: CASSQTGDYGYTF. The CDR3 region has the DNA TGTGCCAGCAGCCAGACAGGGGACTATGGCTACACCTTC.

CDR3 sequence reads: CASSLRRGGPDTQYF. CDR3 bases: TGTGCCAGCAGCTTAAGGCGGGGGGGCCCCGATACGCAGTATTTT. The J gene is TRBJ2-3, the V gene TRBV7-3; 9 positions agree with TRBD2. The germline gives CDR1 SGHTA, CDR2 FQGTGA. V shed 1 base, J shed 6 bases, and the junction held 5 bases outside the gene matches. The CDR3 has 15 residues.

This rearrangement joins TRBV30 to TRBJ1-4; the match to TRBD1 covers 11 bases. The CDR3 has 13 residues. J gave up 10 bases and V 4 bases, and 5 bases lay outside the gene matches. Germline assignment: CDR1 GTSNPN and CDR2 SVGIG (reference sequence). The CDR3 is CAWTIGTGGKLFF. CDR3 coding DNA: TGTGCCTGGACCATAGGGACAGGGGGAAAACTGTTTTTT.

The CDR3 here is CARSLFRQAKGHQLYGYTF. The CDR3 DNA reads TGTGCCAGAAGCTTGTTCCGACAGGCAAAAGGGCACCAACTCTATGGCTACACCTTC. V gene TRBV5-3 combines with J gene TRBJ1-2; a weak D match, TRBD1 (6 bases). TRBV5-3 is an ORF; its function is uncertain. Between the trimmed V and J ends, which lost 1 base and 4 bases, there was a span of 26 bases. The CDR3 has 19 amino acids.